These 28 T cell receptor beta chains originate from one sample sequenced in a study of cytomegalovirus exposure and HLA in healthy donors. The table came from immunoSEQ multiplex PCR; TCRdb's copy has only in-frame clones and leaves some out. The sample consists of roughly 180,000 clones, roughly nine tenths of them appearing once. Source material: PBMCs. These receptors all come from a man in his thirties or forties in good health and CMV-seropositive.

V gene TRBV6-5 combines with J gene TRBJ1-6; possible D gene TRBD1, 5 bases. Per germline, CDR1 MNHEY and CDR2 SVGAGI. This CDR3 has 14 residues. The V end lost 6 bases, the J end lost 6 bases, and 12 bases lay between the germline ends. CDR3 bases: TGTGCCAGCAGCCAAGGACACATTAATTCACCCCTCCACTTT. This translates into CASSQGHINSPLHF.

The V gene is TRBV11-3, the J gene TRBJ2-7, with D unclear. V was pared by 0 bases and J by 2 bases, with 11 bases between. In germline, CDR1 is SGHNT, CDR2 YENEEA. CDR3 length equals 15 residues. Here the CDR3 DNA reads TGTGCCAGCAGCTTAGATGGGTCGAATACCTACGAGCAGTACTTC. This gives the protein CASSLDGSNTYEQYF. The full variable domain, with the rest looked up from reference TRBV11-3 and TRBJ2-7, is EAGVVQSPRYKIIEKKQPVAFWCNPISGHNTLYWYLQNLGQGPELLIRYENEEAVDDSQLPKDRFSAERLKGVDSTLKIQPAELGDSAVYLCASSLDGSNTYEQYFGPGTRLTVT.

The chain joins TRBV6-6 to TRBJ1-1; D is possibly TRBD1 (6 bases). The germline gives CDR1 MNHNY, CDR2 SVGAGI (reference sequence). The CDR3 is made up of 15 amino acids. V lost 2 bases and J 4 bases, leaving 14 bases between the germline ends. The CDR3 DNA is TGTGCCAGCAGTTACCCCACCGGGGGCGTCACTGAAGCTTTCTTT. It encodes CASSYPTGGVTEAFF.

This clone has a count of ten or more. The rearrangement joins TRBV19 to TRBJ1-1; a weak D match, TRBD1 (5 bases). The CDR3 runs 15 residues. Germline CDR1 LNHDA, CDR2 SQIVND (reference sequence). The ends were cut back, 3 bases at V and 7 bases at J, with 18 bases in the middle. CDR3: CASSMSTSGVGEAFF. CDR3 nucleotides: TGTGCCAGTAGTATGAGCACGTCGGGGGTGGGTGAAGCTTTCTTT. The whole variable domain, remainder taken from reference TRBV19 and TRBJ1-1, is DGGITQSPKYLFRKEGQNVTLSCEQNLNHDAMYWYRQDPGQGLRLIYYSQIVNDFQKGDIAEGYSVSREKKESFPLTVTSAQKNPTAFYLCASSMSTSGVGEAFFGQGTRLTVV.

The rearrangement uses TRBV20-1 and TRBJ2-3; D is unclear. The CDR3 spans 11 residues. Germline V gene lookup returns CDR1 DFQATT and CDR2 SNEGSKA (reference sequence). Trimming shortened V by 1 base and J by 4 bases, and 3 bases separated the two germline ends. The CDR3 loop reads CSARVPDTQYF. The CDR3 nucleotides read TGCAGTGCTAGAGTTCCAGATACGCAGTATTTT.

The V and J genes are TRBV7-6 and TRBJ1-6, with 8 bases fitting TRBD1. The trim removed 0 bases at V and 9 bases at J, leaving 4 bases unmatched. The CDR3 totals 15 residues. CDR1 SGHVS and CDR2 FNYEAQ come from the germline V gene. This chain's CDR3 is CASSLAGTGVSPLHF. CDR3 nucleotide sequence: TGTGCCAGCAGCTTAGCGGGGACAGGCGTTTCACCCCTCCACTTT. Full variable domain (rest looked up from reference TRBV7-6 and TRBJ1-6): GAGVSQSPRYKVTKRGQDVALRCDPISGHVSLYWYRQALGQGPEFLTYFNYEAQQDKSGLPNDRFSAERPEGSISTLTIQRTEQRDSAMYRCASSLAGTGVSPLHFGNGTRLTVT.

This clone was detected a few times. This chain uses TRBV27 with TRBJ2-7; no firm D call. CDR3 size: 13 residues. V gave up 3 bases and J gave up 1 base, with 7 bases separating them. Per the germline V gene, CDR1 is MNHEY and CDR2 is SMNVEV (reference sequence). CDR3 sequence: CASSLGDSYEQYF. As DNA, the CDR3 is TGTGCCAGCAGTTTGGGTGATTCCTACGAGCAGTACTTC.

Only a few counts were recorded for this clone. V gene TRBV7-9 combines with J gene TRBJ2-7, with a possible D match to TRBD2 (6 bases). The CDR3 is 12 amino acids. Germline V CDR1 and CDR2: SEHNR, FQNEAQ (reference sequence). In DNA form, the CDR3 reads TGTGTCTCGTCGGGGGAGGTCTACGAGCAGTACTTC. Encoded protein: CVSSGEVYEQYF.

There are a few counts of this clone. The V and J genes are TRBV4-3 and TRBJ1-6; TRBD1 matches 10 bases. The CDR3 is made up of 15 amino acids. The ends lost 3 bases at V and 11 bases at J; junction bases unmatched: 7. Germline-derived CDR1 and CDR2 are LGHNA and YSLEER. The CDR3 is CASSQFDRGLPPLHF. CDR3 in DNA: TGCGCCAGCAGCCAGTTTGACAGGGGGCTTCCACCCCTCCACTTT.

The chain links TRBV11-2 to TRBJ2-7; a possible D gene is TRBD1 (7 bases). This CDR3 has 14 amino acids. The V end was cut by 5 bases, the J end by 6 bases, with 17 bases between. CDR1 and CDR2 from the germline V gene are SGHAT and FQNNGV. The CDR3: CASSPNQGGSEQYF. CDR3 DNA: TGTGCCAGCAGCCCAAACCAGGGGGGCAGCGAGCAGTACTTC.

The chain links TRBV19 to TRBJ1-2, with no clear D. V lost 3 bases to trimming and J lost 2 bases, with 7 bases between them. Per germline, CDR1 LNHDA and CDR2 SQIVND (reference sequence). This CDR3 is 13 amino acids long. The CDR3 reads CASSILLNYGYTF. In DNA form, the CDR3 reads TGTGCCAGTAGTATTCTTCTAAACTATGGCTACACCTTC.

This clone was recorded only once. The rearrangement uses TRBV7-6 and TRBJ1-1; D not resolved. CDR3 length equals 14 residues. The germline V gene has CDR1 SGHVS and CDR2 FNYEAQ. Trimming pared 1 base from V and 2 bases from J, leaving 8 bases between. The CDR3 protein is CASSLGSSNTEAFF. CDR3 nucleotides: TGTGCCAGCAGCTTAGGATCCAGTAACACTGAAGCTTTCTTT.

The chain is built from TRBV5-1 and TRBJ2-1; 10 bases align to TRBD2. This CDR3 is 15 amino acids long. After removal of 1 base from V and 9 bases from J, the junction contained 7 bases not matched to a gene. CDR1 is SGHRS, CDR2 YFSETQ, per germline. The CDR3 protein is CASSLQAGGPGEQFF. DNA of the CDR3: TGCGCCAGCAGCTTGCAAGCGGGAGGGCCTGGTGAGCAGTTCTTC.

This clone showed up just a few times. The rearrangement uses TRBV5-1 and TRBJ2-7; D possibly corresponds to TRBD2 (6 bases). The CDR3 contains 13 residues. The germline V gene has CDR1 SGHRS and CDR2 YFSETQ. Trimming stripped 2 bases from V and 3 bases from J, with 9 bases between. The CDR3 spells CASSLRGGYEQYF. In DNA form, the CDR3 reads TGCGCCAGCAGCTTAAGGGGAGGCTACGAGCAGTACTTC.

V usage is TRBV5-1 and J usage is TRBJ1-4, with 8 bases fitting TRBD1. After removal of 2 bases from V and 5 bases from J, the junction contained 2 bases not matched to a gene. Germline assignment: CDR1 SGHRS and CDR2 YFSETQ. The CDR3 consists of 14 residues. The CDR3 loop reads CASSFWTGNEKLFF. Written as DNA, the CDR3 is TGCGCCAGCAGCTTTTGGACAGGGAATGAAAAACTGTTTTTT.

The rearrangement joins TRBV5-6 to TRBJ2-7; 10 bases align to TRBD1. V lost 5 bases, J lost 6 bases, and 11 bases stayed unmatched. Germline CDR1 SGHDT, CDR2 YYEEEE. The CDR3 is made up of 15 amino acids. CDR3 nucleotides: TGTGCCAGCAGGGGTCCAGGGACAGGGGTTGGCGAGCAGTACTTC. Translating it yields CASRGPGTGVGEQYF.

The chain links TRBV28 to TRBJ1-2, with 7 bases lining up with TRBD1. Germline CDR1 reads MDHEN; CDR2 reads SYDVKM. This CDR3 region has 15 residues. V lost 3 bases and J lost 5; bases outside the gene matches: 9. Here the CDR3 reads CASSFSTGRRYGYTF. Written as DNA, the CDR3 is TGTGCCAGCAGTTTTTCGACAGGGAGACGATATGGCTACACCTTC.

The CDR3 here is CAISEGQDTDTQYF. As DNA, the CDR3 is TGTGCCATCAGTGAGGGACAGGACACAGATACGCAGTATTTT. This sequence joins TRBV10-3 and TRBJ2-3; 7 bases are shared with TRBD1. J was trimmed by 2 bases and V by 2 bases; bases with no gene match: 1. This CDR3 contains 14 residues. Germline loops: CDR1 ENHRY, CDR2 SYGVKD.

The rearrangement uses TRBV4-3 and TRBJ1-1; possible D gene TRBD1, 6 bases. Trimming pared 0 bases from V and 4 bases from J, leaving 15 bases between. The germline V gene encodes CDR1 LGHNA and CDR2 YSLEER. The CDR3 covers 16 residues. CDR3 nucleotide sequence: TGCGCCAGCAGCCAAGAAACGACAGGCTGGCGCACTGAAGCTTTCTTT. Translation gives CASSQETTGWRTEAFF.

This chain uses TRBV6-5 with TRBJ1-5, with D perhaps matching TRBD1 (5 bases). V was shortened by 2 bases and J by 4 bases, with 9 bases between the two germline ends. The CDR3 is 14 residues long. Per germline, CDR1 MNHEY and CDR2 SVGAGI. The CDR3: CASSYGGLNQPQHF. CDR3 nucleotide sequence: TGTGCCAGCAGTTACGGGGGGTTAAATCAGCCCCAGCATTTT.

The chain is built from TRBV7-3 and TRBJ1-6; 9 nucleotides agree with TRBD1. This CDR3 region has 15 residues. Per germline, CDR1 SGHTA and CDR2 FQGTGA. Unmatched junction bases numbered 2, after V lost 3 bases and J lost 5 bases. This CDR3 reads CASSFTGGHNSPLHF. The CDR3 coding sequence is TGTGCCAGCAGCTTTACAGGGGGCCATAATTCACCCCTCCACTTT.

V and J are TRBV27 and TRBJ2-7; possibly TRBD2 for D (6 bases). The germline V and J ends were trimmed by 5 bases and 6 bases, with 29 bases remaining between them. The CDR3 runs 18 residues. Germline V gene lookup returns CDR1 MNHEY and CDR2 SMNVEV (reference sequence). This CDR3 is CASSLTGHPTRERVEQYF. Written as DNA, the CDR3 is TGTGCCAGCAGTCTCACGGGCCACCCGACGAGGGAGCGGGTCGAGCAGTACTTC.

This chain links TRBV28 with TRBJ2-1; 11 positions agree with TRBD2. The CDR3 has 15 residues. Germline V gives CDR1 MDHEN, CDR2 SYDVKM. With V trimmed by 6 bases and J by 9 bases, 10 bases remained unmatched. CDR3 loop: CASSSTRTSGREQFF. DNA of the CDR3: TGTGCCAGCAGCTCCACTAGGACTAGCGGGCGTGAGCAGTTCTTC.

The chain carries TRBV28 and TRBJ1-2; TRBD1 agrees at 8 bases. Germline CDR1 MDHEN, CDR2 SYDVKM. The CDR3 runs 13 residues. V lost 10 bases and J lost 7; bases outside the gene matches: 11. CDR3 DNA: TGTGCCACCGTAGTCAGGGGGCTCGGTGGCTACACCTTC. Translated: CATVVRGLGGYTF.

The chain joins TRBV27 to TRBJ2-7; 12 nucleotides align to TRBD2. J lost 2 bases, V lost 2 bases, and 4 bases had no gene match. This CDR3 is built from 16 residues. The germline gives CDR1 MNHEY, CDR2 SMNVEV (reference sequence). CDR3 DNA sequence: TGTGCCAGCAGTTTAATCCCTAGCGGGAGGGCCTACGAGCAGTACTTC. It translates to CASSLIPSGRAYEQYF.

The DNA for the CDR3 is TGTGCCAGCAGCTTACGAGTCCCGGGCTACAATGAGCAGTTCTTC. Amino acids: CASSLRVPGYNEQFF. J is TRBJ2-1 and V is TRBV7-3, with no clear D. Germline CDR1 is SGHTA and CDR2 is FQGTGA. The CDR3 runs to 15 residues. V was pared by 2 bases and J by 3 bases, with 11 bases between. The whole variable domain, remainder taken from reference TRBV7-3 and TRBJ2-1, is GAGVSQTPSNKVTEKGKYVELRCDPISGHTALYWYRQSLGQGPEFLIYFQGTGAADDSGLPNDRFFAVRPEGSVSTLKIQRTERGDSAVYLCASSLRVPGYNEQFFGPGTRLTVL.

This clone was seen only once. V is TRBV6-6 and J is TRBJ1-2; tentative D call: TRBD1 (5 bases). CDR3 size: 11 residues. CDR1 and CDR2 (germline): MNHNY, SVGAGI (reference sequence). With 11 bases removed from V and 14 bases from J, the gap between germline ends came to 21 bases. CDR3 sequence (DNA): TGTGCCTCCGGGGGGGATGGGGGAGGTACCTTC. Residues: CASGGDGGGTF.

J is TRBJ2-3 and V is TRBV5-1, with 7 bases that match TRBD2. The CDR3 is made up of 15 amino acids. CDR1 is SGHRS, CDR2 YFSETQ, per germline. V was clipped by 0 bases and J by 1 base; unmatched bases: 2. CDR3 protein: CASSLVLAGTDTQYF. In DNA form, the CDR3 reads TGCGCCAGCAGCTTGGTCCTAGCGGGCACAGATACGCAGTATTTT.